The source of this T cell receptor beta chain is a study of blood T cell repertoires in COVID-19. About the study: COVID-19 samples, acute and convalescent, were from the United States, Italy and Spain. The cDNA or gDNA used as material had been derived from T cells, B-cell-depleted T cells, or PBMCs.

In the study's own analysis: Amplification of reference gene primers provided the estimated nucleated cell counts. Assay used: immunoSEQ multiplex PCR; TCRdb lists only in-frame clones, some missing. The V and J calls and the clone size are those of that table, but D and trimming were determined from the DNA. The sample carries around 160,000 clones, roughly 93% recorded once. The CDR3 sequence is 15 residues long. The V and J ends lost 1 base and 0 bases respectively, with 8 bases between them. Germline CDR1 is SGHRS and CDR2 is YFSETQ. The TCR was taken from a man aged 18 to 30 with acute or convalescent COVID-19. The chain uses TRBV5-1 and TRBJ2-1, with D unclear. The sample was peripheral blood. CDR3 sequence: CASSLTGDSYNEQFF. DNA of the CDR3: TGCGCCAGCAGCTTGACCGGAGACTCCTACAATGAGCAGTTCTTC.